This T cell receptor beta chain was found in a study of cytomegalovirus exposure and HLA in healthy donors. PCR used 60 Vbeta primers and 13 Jbeta primers. TCRdb keeps only in-frame clones here, not all; method: immunoSEQ multiplex PCR. The sample gives around 130,000 clones, about 74% of which show up once; approximately 7% is in the top ten. General observations from the study: In vitro data verified a few CMV-associated chains as specific for CMV antigens.

In its sample, this clone was seen a few times. Its matching antigen is unknown. Germline loops: CDR1 SGHTA, CDR2 FQGNSA. V lost 4 bases and J 4 bases, leaving 11 bases between the germline ends. This CDR3 region has 14 residues. The V call is TRBV7-2, the J call TRBJ1-3, with D unresolved. The sample was PBMCs. The sequence was collected from a man aged 35 to 55 in good health and CMV-seropositive. CDR3 sequence reads: CASSSSNSGNTIYF. In nucleotides, the CDR3 is TGTGCCAGCAGCTCCTCAAACTCCGGAAACACCATATATTTT.